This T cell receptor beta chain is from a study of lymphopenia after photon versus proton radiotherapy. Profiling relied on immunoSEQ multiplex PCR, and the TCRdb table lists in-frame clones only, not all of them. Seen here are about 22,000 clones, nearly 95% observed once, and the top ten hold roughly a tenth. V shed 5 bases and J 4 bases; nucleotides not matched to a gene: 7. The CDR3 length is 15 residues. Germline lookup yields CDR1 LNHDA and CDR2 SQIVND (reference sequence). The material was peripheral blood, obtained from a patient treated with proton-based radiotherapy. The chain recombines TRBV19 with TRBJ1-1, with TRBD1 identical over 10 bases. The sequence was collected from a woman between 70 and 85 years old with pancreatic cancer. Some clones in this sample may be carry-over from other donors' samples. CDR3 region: CASSVGTGDPTEAFF. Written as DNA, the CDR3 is TGTGCCAGTAGTGTTGGGACAGGGGACCCCACTGAAGCTTTCTTT.